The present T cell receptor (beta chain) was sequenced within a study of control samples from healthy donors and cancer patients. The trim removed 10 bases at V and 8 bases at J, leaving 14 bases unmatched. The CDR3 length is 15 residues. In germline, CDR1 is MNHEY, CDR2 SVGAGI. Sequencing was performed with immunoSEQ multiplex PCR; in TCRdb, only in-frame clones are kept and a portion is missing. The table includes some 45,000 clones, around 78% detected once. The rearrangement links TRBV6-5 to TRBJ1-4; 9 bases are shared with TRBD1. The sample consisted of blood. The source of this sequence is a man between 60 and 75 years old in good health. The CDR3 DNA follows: TGTGCCACCGGCCCCCAAGGACAGGGGAGAGAAAAACTGTTTTTT. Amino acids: CATGPQGQGREKLFF.